This TCR beta chain stems from a study of cytomegalovirus exposure and HLA in healthy donors. Primers included in the PCR were 60 Vbeta and 13 Jbeta primers. The assay was immunoSEQ multiplex PCR, and TCRdb's table has in-frame clones only and misses some. The listing contains fewer than 200,000 clones. The sample consisted of PBMCs. The clonotype comes from a man aged 25-45 years in good health and CMV-seronegative.

CDR3 bases: TGTGCCAGCAGTGAATCAGGCAGGGGACCGCTCTACGAGCAGTACTTC. Translating it yields CASSESGRGPLYEQYF. V and J are TRBV25-1 and TRBJ2-7; D perhaps matches TRBD1 (6 bases). The V end lost 1 base, the J end lost 3 bases, and 16 bases lay between the germline ends. CDR1 is MGHDK and CDR2 is SYGVNS in the germline V gene. CDR3 length: 16 amino acids.